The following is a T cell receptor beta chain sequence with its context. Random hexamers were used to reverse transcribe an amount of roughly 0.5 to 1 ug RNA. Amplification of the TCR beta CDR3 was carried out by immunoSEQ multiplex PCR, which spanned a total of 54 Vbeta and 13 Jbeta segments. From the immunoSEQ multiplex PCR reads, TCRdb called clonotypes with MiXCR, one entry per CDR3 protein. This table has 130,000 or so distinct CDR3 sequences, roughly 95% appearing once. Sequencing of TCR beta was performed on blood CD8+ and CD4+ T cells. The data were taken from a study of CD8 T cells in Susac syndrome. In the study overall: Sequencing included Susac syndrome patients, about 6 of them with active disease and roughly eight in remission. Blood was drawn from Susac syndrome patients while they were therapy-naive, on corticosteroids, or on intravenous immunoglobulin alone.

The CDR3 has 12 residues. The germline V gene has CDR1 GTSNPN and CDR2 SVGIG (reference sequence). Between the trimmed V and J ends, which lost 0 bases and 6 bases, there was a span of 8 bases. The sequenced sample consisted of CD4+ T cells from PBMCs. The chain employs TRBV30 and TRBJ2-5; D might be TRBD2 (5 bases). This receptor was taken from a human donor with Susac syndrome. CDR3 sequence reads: CAWSVLVQTQYF. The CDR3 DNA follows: TGTGCCTGGAGTGTACTAGTGCAGACCCAGTACTTC.